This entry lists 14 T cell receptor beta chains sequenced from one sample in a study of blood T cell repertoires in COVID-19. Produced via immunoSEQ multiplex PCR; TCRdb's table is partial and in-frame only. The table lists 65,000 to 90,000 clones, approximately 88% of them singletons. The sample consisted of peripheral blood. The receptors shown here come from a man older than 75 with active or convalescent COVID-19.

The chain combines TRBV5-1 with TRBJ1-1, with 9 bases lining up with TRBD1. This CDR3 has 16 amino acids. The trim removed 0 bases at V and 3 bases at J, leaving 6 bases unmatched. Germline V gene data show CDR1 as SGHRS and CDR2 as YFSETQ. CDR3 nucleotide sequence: TGCGCCAGCAGCTTGGACAGGGGGCGCGGGGACACTGAAGCTTTCTTT. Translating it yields CASSLDRGRGDTEAFF.

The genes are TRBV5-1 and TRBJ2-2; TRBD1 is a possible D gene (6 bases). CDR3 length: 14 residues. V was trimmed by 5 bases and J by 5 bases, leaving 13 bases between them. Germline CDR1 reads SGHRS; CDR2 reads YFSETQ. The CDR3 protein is CASRPLQGTGELFF. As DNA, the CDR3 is TGCGCCAGCAGACCATTACAGGGTACCGGGGAGCTGTTTTTT.

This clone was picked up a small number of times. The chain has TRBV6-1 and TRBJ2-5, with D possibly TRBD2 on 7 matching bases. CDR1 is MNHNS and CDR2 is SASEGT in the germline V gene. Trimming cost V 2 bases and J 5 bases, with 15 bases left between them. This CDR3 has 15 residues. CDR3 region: CASSEYRGGGETQYF. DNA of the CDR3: TGTGCCAGCAGTGAATACCGCGGGGGCGGGGAGACCCAGTACTTC.

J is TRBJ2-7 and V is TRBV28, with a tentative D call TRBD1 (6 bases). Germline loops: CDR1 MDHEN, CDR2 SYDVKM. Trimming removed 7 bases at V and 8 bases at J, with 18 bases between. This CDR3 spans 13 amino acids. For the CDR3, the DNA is TGTGCCAGCATAGGAAGAACAGACAGGAAGCAGTACTTC. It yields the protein CASIGRTDRKQYF.

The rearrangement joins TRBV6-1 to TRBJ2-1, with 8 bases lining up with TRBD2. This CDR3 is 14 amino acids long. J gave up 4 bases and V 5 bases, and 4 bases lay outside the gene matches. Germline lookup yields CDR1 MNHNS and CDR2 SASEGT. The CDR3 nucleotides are TGTGCCAGCAGTACCAGCGGGAGATACAATGAGCAGTTCTTC. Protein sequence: CASSTSGRYNEQFF.

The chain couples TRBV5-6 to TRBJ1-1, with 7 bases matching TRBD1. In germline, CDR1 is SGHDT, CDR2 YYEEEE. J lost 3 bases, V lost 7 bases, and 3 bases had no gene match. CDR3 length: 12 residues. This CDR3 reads CASWGQYTEAFF. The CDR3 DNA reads TGTGCCAGCTGGGGACAGTACACTGAAGCTTTCTTT.

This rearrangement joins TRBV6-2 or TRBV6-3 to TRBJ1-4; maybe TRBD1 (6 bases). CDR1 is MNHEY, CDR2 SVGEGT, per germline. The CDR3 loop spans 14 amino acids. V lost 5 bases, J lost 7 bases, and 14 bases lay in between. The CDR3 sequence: CASSRGQFTEKLFF. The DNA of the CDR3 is TGTGCCAGCAGTCGCGGACAGTTTACTGAAAAACTGTTTTTT.

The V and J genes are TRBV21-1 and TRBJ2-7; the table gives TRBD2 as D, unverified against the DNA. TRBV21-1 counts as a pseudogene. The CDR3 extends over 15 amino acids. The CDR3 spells CASSASGRAPYEQYF. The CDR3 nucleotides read TGTGCCAGCAGCGCTAGCGGGAGGGCCCCCTACGAGCAGTACTTC.

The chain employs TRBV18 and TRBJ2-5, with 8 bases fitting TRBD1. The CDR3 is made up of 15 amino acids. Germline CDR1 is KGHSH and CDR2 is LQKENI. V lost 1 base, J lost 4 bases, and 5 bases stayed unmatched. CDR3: CASSPRTGRPETQYF. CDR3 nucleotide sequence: TGTGCCAGCTCACCACGGACAGGGCGACCAGAGACCCAGTACTTC.

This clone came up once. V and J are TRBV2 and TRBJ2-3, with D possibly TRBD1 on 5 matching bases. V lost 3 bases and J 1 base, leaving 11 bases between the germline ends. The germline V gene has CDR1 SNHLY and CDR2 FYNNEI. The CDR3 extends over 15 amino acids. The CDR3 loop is CASSESQGGTDTQYF. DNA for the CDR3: TGTGCCAGCAGTGAGTCCCAAGGGGGCACAGATACGCAGTATTTT.

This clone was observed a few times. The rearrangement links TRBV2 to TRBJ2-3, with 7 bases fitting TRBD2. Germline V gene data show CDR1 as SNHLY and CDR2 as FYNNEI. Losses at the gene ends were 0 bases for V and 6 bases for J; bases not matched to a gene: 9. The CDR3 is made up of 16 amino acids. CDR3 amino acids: CASSEAGTIPWDTQYF. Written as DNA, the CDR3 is TGTGCCAGCAGTGAAGCGGGGACTATCCCCTGGGATACGCAGTATTTT.

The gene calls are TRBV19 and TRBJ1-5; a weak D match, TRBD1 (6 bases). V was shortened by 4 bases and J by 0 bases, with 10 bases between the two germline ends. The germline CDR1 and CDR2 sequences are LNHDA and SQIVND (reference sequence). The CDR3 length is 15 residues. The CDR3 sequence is CASSRRQDSNQPQHF. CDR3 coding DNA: TGTGCCAGTAGTAGACGACAGGATAGCAATCAGCCCCAGCATTTT.

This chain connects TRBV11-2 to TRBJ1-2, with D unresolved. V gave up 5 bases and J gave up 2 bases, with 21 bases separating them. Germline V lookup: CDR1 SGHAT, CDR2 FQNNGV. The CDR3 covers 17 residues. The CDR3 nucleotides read TGTGCCAGCAGCCCGCTGGGAGGTCGGAGGACGAACTATGGCTACACCTTC. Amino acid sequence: CASSPLGGRRTNYGYTF.

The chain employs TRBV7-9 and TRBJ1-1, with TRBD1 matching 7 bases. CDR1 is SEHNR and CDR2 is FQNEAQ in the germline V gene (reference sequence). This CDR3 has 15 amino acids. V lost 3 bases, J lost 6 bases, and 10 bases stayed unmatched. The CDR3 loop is CASSFFGNQGAEAFF. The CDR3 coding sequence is TGTGCCAGCAGCTTTTTCGGCAATCAGGGGGCTGAAGCTTTCTTT.